The 21 T cell receptor beta chains reported below all come from one sample, sequenced in a study of T cell repertoires in cytomegalovirus infection. One entry per CDR3 protein, called by TCRdb with MiXCR from the reads. The repertoire has about 140,000 distinct CDR3 sequences, under 8.5% of them found once; the top ten carry 18%. The sample was PBMCs. These receptor sequences come from a human donor in good health (CMV status not recorded). Some clones in this sample may be carry-over from other donors' samples.

There are many counts of this clonotype. The V call is TRBV7-2, the J call TRBJ1-5, with unresolved D. This CDR3 has 15 amino acids. V dropped 0 bases and J dropped 6 bases, with 12 bases sitting between them. The germline V gene encodes CDR1 SGHTA and CDR2 FQGNSA. The CDR3 sequence is CASSLATGPGQPQHF. Here the CDR3 DNA reads TGTGCCAGCAGCTTAGCTACCGGGCCCGGTCAGCCCCAGCATTTT.

This clonotype was counted at least ten times. The rearrangement joins TRBV6-1 to TRBJ1-1, with D hard to call. CDR3 length: 15 amino acids. The germline V and J ends were trimmed by 7 bases and 7 bases, with 22 bases remaining between them. Germline-derived CDR1 and CDR2 are MNHNS and SASEGT. This CDR3 is CASTKSFGRSGEAFF. The CDR3 DNA reads TGTGCCAGCACTAAGAGTTTTGGTCGGAGCGGTGAAGCTTTCTTT.

This clonotype appeared many times. This sequence joins TRBV29-1 and TRBJ1-1, with D perhaps TRBD1 (6 bases). The CDR3 spans 13 residues. The ends were cut back, 4 bases at V and 4 bases at J, with 13 bases in the middle. The germline gives CDR1 SQVTM, CDR2 ANQGSEA. Here the CDR3 reads CSVAPTGPTEAFF. The CDR3 DNA is TGCAGCGTTGCCCCGACAGGACCCACTGAAGCTTTCTTT.

The chain uses TRBV12-3 or TRBV12-4 and TRBJ1-4; D remains unclear. V was cut by 2 bases and J by 7 bases, with 5 bases left in between. The CDR3 has 12 amino acids. The CDR3 protein is CASSLRFEKLFF. In nucleotides, the CDR3 is TGTGCCAGCAGTTTACGGTTTGAAAAACTGTTTTTT.

The table lists this clonotype with a few counts. The CDR3 is CASSGGEDTQYF. DNA for the CDR3: TGTGCCAGCAGTGGCGGCGAAGATACGCAGTATTTT. This sequence joins TRBV2 and TRBJ2-3; D gene uncertain. Deletions cut 4 bases from V and 5 bases from J, with 7 bases between. Germline assignment: CDR1 SNHLY and CDR2 FYNNEI. The CDR3 is 12 residues long. Supplemented by reference TRBV2 and TRBJ2-3, the full variable domain reads EPEVTQTPSHQVTQMGQEVILRCVPISNHLYFYWYRQILGQKVEFLVSFYNNEISEKSEIFDDQFSVERPDGSNFTLKIRSTKLEDSAMYFCASSGGEDTQYFGPGTRLTVL.

This clonotype was recorded a few times. J is TRBJ1-1 and V is TRBV18; D might be TRBD1 (6 bases). Germline values: CDR1 KGHSH, CDR2 LQKENI. The CDR3 runs 18 residues. V was cut by 3 bases and J by 0 bases, with 20 bases left in between. The DNA for the CDR3 is TGTGCCAGCTCACCCGCCCTCGGGGGCGCAGGAATGAACACTGAAGCTTTCTTT. Translating it yields CASSPALGGAGMNTEAFF.

This clonotype was found many times. The chain couples TRBV7-2 to TRBJ1-6; D not resolved. The CDR3 consists of 14 residues. The germline V gene encodes CDR1 SGHTA and CDR2 FQGNSA. V shed 1 base and J shed 2 bases, with 3 bases lying between them. CDR3 residues: CASSLGAYNSPLHF. The DNA of the CDR3 is TGTGCCAGCAGCTTAGGAGCCTATAATTCACCCCTCCACTTT.

The genes are TRBV28 and TRBJ2-5; 12 bases are shared with TRBD2. The CDR3 has 20 residues. V gave up 5 bases and J gave up 5 bases; unmatched junction bases: 21. Germline CDR1 reads MDHEN; CDR2 reads SYDVKM. This chain's CDR3 is CASSGPGRRLAGARRETQYF. In DNA, the CDR3 is TGTGCCAGCAGTGGTCCGGGACGGAGACTAGCGGGGGCGAGAAGGGAGACCCAGTACTTC. The entire variable domain, with the rest obtained from reference TRBV28 and TRBJ2-5, is as follows: DVKVTQSSRYLVKRTGEKVFLECVQDMDHENMFWYRQDPGLGLRLIYFSYDVKMKEKGDIPEGYSVSREKKERFSLILESASTNQTSMYLCASSGPGRRLAGARRETQYFGPGTRLLVL.

This clonotype was seen repeatedly, ten times or more. The CDR3 DNA is TGTGCCAGCTGTCCGGGCCTCATAACCTCCGAGCAGTACTTC. Protein: CASCPGLITSEQYF. The chain has TRBV6-1 and TRBJ2-7; D remains ambiguous. Trimming left V 8 bases short and J 6 bases short, with 20 bases between. This CDR3 has 14 amino acids. The germline CDR1 and CDR2 sequences are MNHNS and SASEGT.

In this sample, this clonotype turned up many times. V and J are TRBV4-3 and TRBJ2-1; D gene uncertain. V was pared by 4 bases and J by 4 bases, with 8 bases between. The CDR3 is made up of 13 amino acids. Germline V CDR1 and CDR2: LGHNA, YSLEER. This CDR3 is CASSPMLYNEQFF. CDR3 sequence (DNA): TGCGCCAGCAGCCCAATGCTGTACAATGAGCAGTTCTTC.

This clonotype turned up a few times. This chain connects TRBV28 to TRBJ1-2; TRBD1 might be the D (6 bases). The length of the CDR3 is 17 residues. In germline, CDR1 is MDHEN, CDR2 SYDVKM. The V end lost 2 bases, the J end lost 1 base, and 17 bases lay between the germline ends. Written as DNA, the CDR3 is TGTGCCAGCAGTTTAATTTATAGGGGGGGGGGTAACTATGGCTACACCTTC. This translates into CASSLIYRGGGNYGYTF.

This chain links TRBV27 with TRBJ1-1; D is possibly TRBD1 (5 bases). This CDR3 is built from 15 residues. CDR1 is MNHEY and CDR2 is SMNVEV in the germline V gene (reference sequence). V was shortened by 3 bases and J by 1 base, with 12 bases between the two germline ends. In DNA, the CDR3 is TGTGCCAGCAGTTTTTTCGTCGGGGGGAACACTGAAGCTTTCTTT. Encoded protein: CASSFFVGGNTEAFF.

This clonotype was observed at least ten times. The V and J genes are TRBV5-5 and TRBJ2-1; D is possibly TRBD1 (6 bases). Between the trimmed V and J ends, which lost 4 bases and 4 bases, there was a span of 30 bases. This CDR3 comprises 20 residues. Germline V gives CDR1 SGHKS, CDR2 YYEKEE (reference sequence). CDR3 residues: CASSPEWTASRFIPYNEQFF. In nucleotides, the CDR3 is TGTGCCAGCAGCCCTGAATGGACAGCTTCCCGGTTTATCCCGTACAATGAGCAGTTCTTC.

This clonotype came up many times. CDR3 in DNA: TGTGCCAGTAGTCCCGTAGACAGGGGGACGGTGAACACTGAAGCTTTCTTT. It is translated as CASSPVDRGTVNTEAFF. The chain combines TRBV19 with TRBJ1-1, with 9 bases matching TRBD1. CDR1 is LNHDA and CDR2 is SQIVND in the germline V gene (reference sequence). The CDR3 length is 17 residues. With V trimmed by 5 bases and J by 0 bases, 10 bases remained unmatched.

The chain has TRBV29-1 and TRBJ1-1, with 7 bases that match TRBD1. V was pared by 7 bases and J by 0 bases, with 5 bases of the junction left unmatched. There are 13 residues in the CDR3. CDR1 is SQVTM and CDR2 is ANQGSEA in the germline V gene. The CDR3 coding sequence is TGCAGCGCCTCGACAGGGATGAACACTGAAGCTTTCTTT. It is translated as CSASTGMNTEAFF.

The CDR3 reads CASSISGGGETQYF. CDR3 nucleotides: TGTGCCAGCAGTATAAGCGGGGGAGGGGAGACCCAGTACTTC. The chain combines TRBV28 with TRBJ2-5, with 8 positions matching TRBD2. Germline trimming cut 5 bases from V and 5 bases from J; bases unmatched to any gene: 7. This CDR3 has 14 residues. Germline V gene sequence: CDR1 MDHEN, CDR2 SYDVKM. The whole variable domain, remainder taken from reference TRBV28 and TRBJ2-5, is DVKVTQSSRYLVKRTGEKVFLECVQDMDHENMFWYRQDPGLGLRLIYFSYDVKMKEKGDIPEGYSVSREKKERFSLILESASTNQTSMYLCASSISGGGETQYFGPGTRLLVL.

This clonotype was counted a single time. This may be a read error: a much more frequent sequence differs by one nucleotide. J is TRBJ2-3 and V is TRBV20-1, with D perhaps matching TRBD1 or TRBD2 (5 bases each). The CDR3 loop spans 13 amino acids. The V gene's germline CDR1 is DFQATT and CDR2 SNEGSKA (reference sequence). This chain's CDR3 is CSAPGRSMDTPYF. CDR3 DNA: TGCAGTGCCCCGGGACGGTCGATGGATACGCCGTATTTT.

Many counts were recorded for this clonotype. V gene TRBV7-8 combines with J gene TRBJ2-2; tentatively, D is TRBD1 (6 bases). V was trimmed by 2 bases and J by 0 bases, leaving 7 bases between them. CDR1 and CDR2 from the germline V gene are SGHVS and FQNEAQ. The CDR3 covers 15 residues. In DNA form, the CDR3 reads TGTGCCAGCAGCTTAACAGGGCCGAACACCGGGGAGCTGTTTTTT. Amino acid sequence: CASSLTGPNTGELFF.

This clonotype was counted at least ten times. The chain joins TRBV7-2 to TRBJ2-3; 8 nucleotides align to TRBD2. J lost 0 bases, V lost 1 base, and 3 bases had no gene match. This CDR3 spans 16 amino acids. Germline CDR1 reads SGHTA; CDR2 reads FQGNSA. CDR3 amino acids: CASSLGASGSTDTQYF. The CDR3 bases are TGTGCCAGCAGCTTAGGGGCTAGCGGGAGCACAGATACGCAGTATTTT.

The chain uses TRBV18 and TRBJ2-3; the match to TRBD2 covers 13 bases. The length of the CDR3 is 18 residues. The ends lost 4 bases at V and 0 bases at J; junction bases unmatched: 7. The V gene's germline CDR1 is KGHSH and CDR2 LQKENI. CDR3 nucleotides: TGTGCCAGCTCACACGGACTAGCGGGGGCATCAAGCACAGATACGCAGTATTTT. Its translation is CASSHGLAGASSTDTQYF.

Ten or more counts support this clonotype. The rearrangement links TRBV5-1 to TRBJ1-1, with unresolved D. Trimming left V 4 bases short and J 5 bases short, with 18 bases between. CDR3 length: 15 residues. Germline assignment: CDR1 SGHRS and CDR2 YFSETQ. CDR3 in amino acids: CASSPDVLARTEAFF. CDR3 sequence (DNA): TGCGCCAGCAGCCCGGACGTGTTAGCCCGAACTGAAGCTTTCTTT.